The entry that follows covers one TCR beta chain sequence. The CDR3 consists of 18 residues. V gave up 0 bases and J gave up 5 bases; unmatched junction bases: 12. Germline V gene data show CDR1 as LGHDT and CDR2 as YNNKEL (reference sequence). The record originates from a study of human T cells and chemical hapten exposure. Time point of the sample: pre-sensitization, week 0. Treatment indicated: therapeutic diphenylcyclopropenone sensitization with weekly scalp DPC. TCRdb processed the RACE reads anew with MiXCR; each CDR3 protein has one entry. The data hold 300,000 to 450,000 distinct CDR3 sequences, with around 5.5% observed a single time.

The V gene is TRBV3-1, the J gene TRBJ2-3; 9 nucleotides agree with TRBD2. This TCR was sampled from a woman aged 50 to 65 with alopecia areata. Some clones in this sample may be carry-over from other donors' samples. This material consisted of whole blood, taken in connection with sensitization to the hapten diphenylcyclopropenone (DPC). This CDR3 is CASSQDPTSGAIRDTQYF. The CDR3 coding sequence is TGTGCCAGCAGCCAAGACCCGACTAGCGGAGCCATTCGAGATACGCAGTATTTT.